The 32 T cell receptor beta chains below come from one sample, sequenced in a study of blood T cells in healthy people across ages. The use of a sample-barcoded 5' primer and a J-beta primer mix characterized a second PCR of roughly 6 to 12 cycles. TCRdb reprocessed the 5' RACE reads with MiXCR, giving one entry per CDR3 protein. There are 850,000 to 1,300,000 distinct CDR3 sequences in the sample; 45% occur only once, and approximately 19% lies in the top ten. What was sequenced was blood. The receptors originated from a woman aged 55-69 years in good health.

The chain couples TRBV11-2 to TRBJ2-1; 8 nucleotides line up with TRBD2. The DNA end is more similar to TRBJ2-7, so the J call may be wrong. Germline V gene lookup returns CDR1 SGHAT and CDR2 FQNNGV. The CDR3 covers 16 residues. CDR3 sequence: CASSLGPGGAYNEQYF. CDR3 sequence (DNA): TGTGCCAGCAGCTTAGGCCCGGGGGGGGCCTACAATGAGCAGTACTTC.

In regard to this clonotype: At one end the junction does not follow the germline gene, possibly because of a read error. The CDR3 DNA reads as TGTGCCAGCAGCCACCAAGCGGGAGGGCCCTATGAGCAGTACTTC. This translates into CASSHQAGGPYEQYF. The chain is built from TRBV14 and TRBJ2-7, with TRBD2 identical over 10 bases. Germline loops: CDR1 SGHDN, CDR2 FVKESK. The CDR3 length is 15 residues. Complete variable domain (other parts from reference TRBV14 and TRBJ2-7): EAGVTQFPSHSVIEKGQTVTLRCDPISGHDNLYWYRRVMGKEIKFLLHFVKESKQDESGMPNNRFLAERTGGTYSTLKVQPAELEDSGVYFCASSHQAGGPYEQYFGPGTRLTVT.

The chain recombines TRBV29-1 with TRBJ2-7; D not certain. This CDR3 contains 13 residues. The germline V gene encodes CDR1 SQVTM and CDR2 ANQGSEA. V lost 0 bases and J lost 3, with 9 bases in between. The CDR3 nucleotides are TGCAGCGTTGAAGACAAAAAGGGCTACGAGCAGTACTTC. The encoded protein is CSVEDKKGYEQYF.

The rearrangement links TRBV6-5 to TRBJ1-1; no clear D. The germline gives CDR1 MNHEY, CDR2 SVGAGI. The CDR3 is 14 amino acids. V was clipped by 5 bases and J by 0 bases, with 10 bases between them. The CDR3 region is CASSDGPLNTEAFF. The CDR3, as DNA: TGTGCCAGCAGTGACGGACCCCTGAACACTGAAGCTTTCTTT.

The V call is TRBV6-5, the J call TRBJ2-3, with a possible D match to TRBD1 (6 bases). The V gene lost 0 bases and the J gene lost 3 bases, with 22 bases spanning the gap. Germline-derived CDR1 and CDR2 are MNHEY and SVGAGI. The CDR3 contains 19 residues. The CDR3 sequence is CASSYSWAGVMEGTDTQYF. The DNA of the CDR3 is TGTGCCAGCAGTTACTCTTGGGCAGGGGTGATGGAAGGTACAGATACGCAGTATTTT.

The rearrangement links TRBV9 to TRBJ2-1; 8 bases fit TRBD2. This CDR3 region has 15 residues. V lost 4 bases to trimming and J lost 6 bases; unmatched junction nucleotides: 9. Germline V CDR1 and CDR2: SGDLS, YYNGEE. CDR3 bases: TGTGCCAGCAGCCTCAGCGGGAGATTCCCCAATGAGCAGTTCTTC. Translating it yields CASSLSGRFPNEQFF.

The gene calls are TRBV29-1 and TRBJ1-2; tentative D call: TRBD1 (5 bases). The germline V gene has CDR1 SQVTM and CDR2 ANQGSEA. The CDR3 runs 12 residues. The CDR3 sequence: CRSETENYGYTF. CDR3 coding DNA: TGCCGCTCAGAGACAGAGAACTATGGCTACACCTTC.

This clonotype was seen repeatedly, ten times or more. The rearrangement joins TRBV6-1 to TRBJ1-2, with D tentatively TRBD1 (5 bases). The germline CDR1 and CDR2 sequences are MNHNS and SASEGT. Trimming left V 7 bases short and J 3 bases short, with 12 bases between. This CDR3 comprises 13 residues. The CDR3 nucleotides are TGTGCCAGCAAGAGGCGGGGCGACTATGGCTACACCTTC. Translated, it gives CASKRRGDYGYTF.

The chain carries TRBV5-1 and TRBJ2-1; 9 positions match TRBD1. The CDR3 loop spans 15 amino acids. Germline CDR1 SGHRS, CDR2 YFSETQ. The V and J ends lost 3 bases and 6 bases, in that order; junction bases with no gene match: 7. The chain's CDR3 is CASSWPGQGFNEQFF. The DNA of the CDR3 is TGCGCCAGCAGCTGGCCGGGACAGGGATTCAATGAGCAGTTCTTC.

This chain joins TRBV2 and TRBJ2-2, with D maybe TRBD2 (6 bases). V was pared by 7 bases and J by 5 bases, with 11 bases between. The CDR3 consists of 13 residues. Germline values: CDR1 SNHLY, CDR2 FYNNEI. The CDR3 region is CASNVGRTGELFF. The CDR3 DNA reads TGTGCCAGCAATGTAGGGAGGACCGGGGAGCTGTTTTTT.

This clonotype was picked up a small number of times. This chain uses TRBV24-1 with TRBJ2-1, with 9 bases aligning to TRBD1. With V trimmed by 2 bases and J by 2 bases, 3 bases remained unmatched. The CDR3 loop spans 16 amino acids. Germline-derived CDR1 and CDR2 are KGHDR and SFDVKD. This chain's CDR3 is CATSDWDREPYNEQFF. The CDR3 nucleotides are TGTGCCACCAGTGATTGGGACAGGGAGCCCTACAATGAGCAGTTCTTC.

This clonotype was found many times. The rearrangement uses TRBV12-3 or TRBV12-4 and TRBJ1-5; D possibly corresponds to TRBD1 (5 bases). CDR3 size: 14 residues. Trimming took 8 bases from V and 5 from J, leaving 16 bases between them. CDR3 sequence: CASRTFWGDQPQHF. In nucleotides, the CDR3 is TGTGCCAGCCGGACATTTTGGGGTGATCAGCCCCAGCATTTT.

This clonotype was found a few times. This sequence joins TRBV6-5 and TRBJ2-1; TRBD1 agrees at 9 bases. The CDR3 length is 13 residues. The V and J ends lost 6 bases and 6 bases, in that order; junction bases with no gene match: 3. CDR1 and CDR2 from the germline V gene are MNHEY and SVGAGI. DNA of the CDR3: TGTGCCAGCAGACAGGGGGCGATCAATGAGCAGTTCTTC. This sequence encodes CASRQGAINEQFF.

The chain uses TRBV7-2 and TRBJ2-5; tentatively, D is TRBD2 (6 bases). Germline V gene lookup returns CDR1 SGHTA and CDR2 FQGNSA. The CDR3 runs to 15 residues. V was cut by 1 base and J by 1 base, with 10 bases left in between. The DNA of the CDR3 is TGTGCCAGCAGCTTAGGCGGGAAACCCCAAGAGACCCAGTACTTC. It specifies CASSLGGKPQETQYF.

J is TRBJ2-7 and V is TRBV2; TRBD2 matches 7 bases. Germline V gene sequence: CDR1 SNHLY, CDR2 FYNNEI. This CDR3 contains 13 residues. J was trimmed by 6 bases and V by 3 bases; bases with no gene match: 5. CDR3 loop: CASSDSGGVEQYF. The CDR3 DNA reads as TGTGCCAGCAGTGATTCGGGGGGAGTCGAGCAGTACTTC.

The chain has TRBV18 and TRBJ2-1, with 9 bases fitting TRBD2. This CDR3 comprises 14 residues. Germline V gives CDR1 KGHSH, CDR2 LQKENI. J gave up 7 bases and V 3 bases, and 4 bases lay outside the gene matches. This CDR3 reads CASSPLSGRNEQFF. As DNA, the CDR3 is TGTGCCAGCTCACCTCTTAGCGGGAGAAATGAGCAGTTCTTC.

This chain joins TRBV11-2 and TRBJ1-1, with D possibly being TRBD1 (5 bases). The CDR3 is 15 amino acids. Per germline, CDR1 SGHAT and CDR2 FQNNGV. The germline V and J ends were trimmed by 5 bases and 0 bases, with 13 bases remaining between them. CDR3 nucleotide sequence: TGTGCCAGCAGCCAAACCGACAGCTTGAACACTGAAGCTTTCTTT. Its protein is CASSQTDSLNTEAFF.

The gene calls are TRBV2 and TRBJ2-3; D unclear. The germline CDR1 and CDR2 sequences are SNHLY and FYNNEI. The CDR3 is 14 amino acids. V was shortened by 4 bases and J by 6 bases, with 14 bases between the two germline ends. The CDR3 coding sequence is TGTGCCAGCAGTGGTACGATTATCCCCGATACGCAGTATTTT. Translating it yields CASSGTIIPDTQYF.

The CDR3 region has the DNA TGTGCCACCAGCAGAGCAGCACCAGGGAGCGAGCAGTACTTC. Its translation: CATSRAAPGSEQYF. This chain joins TRBV15 and TRBJ2-7; D could derive from TRBD1 or TRBD2 (5 bases each). V lost 1 base and J lost 6, with 13 bases in between. The germline V gene encodes CDR1 LNHNV and CDR2 YYDKDF (reference sequence). The CDR3 extends over 14 amino acids.

V is TRBV7-2 and J is TRBJ1-1; a possible D gene is TRBD1 (5 bases). The CDR3 sequence is 15 residues long. Germline V gene sequence: CDR1 SGHTA, CDR2 FQGNSA. Between the trimmed V and J ends, which lost 6 bases and 0 bases, there was a span of 14 bases. CDR3 nucleotide sequence: TGTGCCAGCAGACAGAGAGGGACGGTGAACACTGAAGCTTTCTTT. Translation gives CASRQRGTVNTEAFF.

The rearrangement links TRBV5-1 to TRBJ2-5, with 11 bases aligning to TRBD2. The germline gives CDR1 SGHRS, CDR2 YFSETQ. V was pared by 3 bases and J by 11 bases, with 12 bases of the junction left unmatched. This CDR3 comprises 15 residues. For the CDR3, the DNA is TGCGCCAGCAGCTCGGGACTAGCGGATTACAATGAGCAGTACTTC. It yields the protein CASSSGLADYNEQYF. Drawing the rest from reference TRBV5-1 and TRBJ2-5, the complete variable domain is KAGVTQTPRYLIKTRGQQVTLSCSPISGHRSVSWYQQTPGQGLQFLFEYFSETQRNKGNFPGRFSGRQFSNSRSEMNVSTLELGDSALYLCASSSGLADYNEQYFGPGTRLLVL.

This chain uses TRBV28 with TRBJ2-7; TRBD1 matches 7 bases. This CDR3 contains 14 residues. Germline-derived CDR1 and CDR2 are MDHEN and SYDVKM. With V trimmed by 4 bases and J by 3 bases, 6 bases remained unmatched. The CDR3 DNA sequence: TGTGCCAGCAGTTCGACAGGGTCCTTCTACGAGCAGTACTTC. This sequence encodes CASSSTGSFYEQYF.

This clonotype has more than one count but fewer than ten. In DNA, the CDR3 is TGTGCCAGCAGCCCCTTTAACTCCTACGAGCAGTACTTC. This codes for CASSPFNSYEQYF. The chain employs TRBV7-9 and TRBJ2-7; D is ambiguous. V was pared by 5 bases and J by 0 bases, with 8 bases between. The CDR3 is 13 amino acids. Germline V gives CDR1 SEHNR, CDR2 FQNEAQ (reference sequence).

The chain joins TRBV3-1 to TRBJ2-1; unclear D gene. V lost 4 bases and J lost 0, with 10 bases in between. Germline V gene sequence: CDR1 LGHDT, CDR2 YNNKEL (reference sequence). This CDR3 comprises 15 residues. The CDR3 sequence is CASSPSVSSYNEQFF. The DNA for the CDR3 is TGTGCCAGCAGCCCAAGCGTAAGCTCCTACAATGAGCAGTTCTTC.

This sequence joins TRBV20-1 and TRBJ2-7, with 7 bases aligning to TRBD2. The CDR3 totals 14 residues. Germline V gene sequence: CDR1 DFQATT, CDR2 SNEGSKA (reference sequence). Trimming cost V 0 bases and J 4 bases; bases outside gene matches: 6. The CDR3 reads CSARERDYPYEQYF. DNA of the CDR3: TGCAGTGCTAGAGAGCGGGACTACCCTTACGAGCAGTACTTC.

The chain carries TRBV30 and TRBJ2-5; D is ambiguous. The length of the CDR3 is 12 residues. V lost 2 bases and J 5 bases, leaving 9 bases between the germline ends. Per germline, CDR1 GTSNPN and CDR2 SVGIG (reference sequence). In DNA form, the CDR3 reads TGTGCCTGGAGTAAGGGTGGGGAGACCCAGTACTTC. Its translation: CAWSKGGETQYF.

This clonotype was seen a few times. Compared with germline, one end of the junction differs, possibly owing to a read error. The chain couples TRBV7-9 to TRBJ2-7, with TRBD2 identical over 9 bases. This CDR3 region has 12 residues. CDR1 and CDR2 from the germline V gene are SEHNR and FQNEAQ (reference sequence). CDR3 sequence: CASGTSSHEQYF. CDR3 DNA: TGTGCCTCCGGGACTAGCTCCCACGAGCAGTACTTC.

The chain has TRBV4-2 and TRBJ2-7; 9 bases agree with TRBD1. Germline assignment: CDR1 LGHNA and CDR2 YNFKEQ. This CDR3 contains 16 residues. The junction had 6 bases not matched to a gene; V was cut back by 1 base and J by 2 bases. The CDR3 DNA reads as TGTGCCAGCAGCCAAGGGGTAGGGACAGGGACCTACGAGCAGTACTTC. Its protein product is CASSQGVGTGTYEQYF.

The chain recombines TRBV19 with TRBJ2-1; D gene ambiguous. Looked up from germline, CDR1 is LNHDA and CDR2 is SQIVND (reference sequence). The ends were cut back, 1 base at V and 8 bases at J, with 12 bases in the middle. The CDR3 consists of 14 residues. This CDR3 reads CASSIGSRTDEQFF. CDR3 nucleotide sequence: TGTGCCAGTAGTATAGGTAGCAGGACGGATGAGCAGTTCTTC. The whole variable domain, remainder taken from reference TRBV19 and TRBJ2-1, is DGGITQSPKYLFRKEGQNVTLSCEQNLNHDAMYWYRQDPGQGLRLIYYSQIVNDFQKGDIAEGYSVSREKKESFPLTVTSAQKNPTAFYLCASSIGSRTDEQFFGPGTRLTVL.

This clonotype has only a few counts. The genes are TRBV4-1 and TRBJ1-2, with D unresolved. Germline values: CDR1 MGHRA, CDR2 YSYEKL. The CDR3 extends over 14 amino acids. V was clipped by 1 base and J by 3 bases, with 9 bases between them. This chain's CDR3 is CASSQGQEDYGYTF. The DNA for the CDR3 is TGCGCCAGCAGCCAAGGGCAGGAGGACTATGGCTACACCTTC.

The V and J genes are TRBV2 and TRBJ1-2; no reliable D call. V gave up 1 base and J gave up 4 bases, with 13 bases separating them. Per germline, CDR1 SNHLY and CDR2 FYNNEI. This CDR3 is built from 15 residues. This CDR3 reads CASSEVGRPVYGYTF. In nucleotides, the CDR3 is TGTGCCAGCAGTGAAGTAGGCAGGCCTGTCTATGGCTACACCTTC.

This clonotype showed up many times. The chain uses TRBV29-1 and TRBJ2-1; D remains ambiguous. V dropped 2 bases and J dropped 10 bases, with 12 bases sitting between them. CDR3 size: 12 residues. The germline V gene has CDR1 SQVTM and CDR2 ANQGSEA. This chain's CDR3 is CSVEPRSYEQFF. As DNA, the CDR3 is TGCAGCGTTGAACCCCGATCTTACGAGCAGTTCTTC.